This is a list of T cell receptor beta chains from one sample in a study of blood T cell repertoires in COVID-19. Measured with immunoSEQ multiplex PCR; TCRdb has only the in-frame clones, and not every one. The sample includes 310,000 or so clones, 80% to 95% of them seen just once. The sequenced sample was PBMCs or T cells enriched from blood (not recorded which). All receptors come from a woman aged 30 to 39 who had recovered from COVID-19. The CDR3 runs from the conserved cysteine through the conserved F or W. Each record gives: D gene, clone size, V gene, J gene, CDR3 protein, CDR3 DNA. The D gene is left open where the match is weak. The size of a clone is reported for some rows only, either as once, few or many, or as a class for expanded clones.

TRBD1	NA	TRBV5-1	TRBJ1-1	CASSWGQGNTEAFF	TGCGCCAGCAGCTGGGGACAGGGGAACACTGAAGCTTTCTTT
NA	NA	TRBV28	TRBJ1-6	CASSFPTRDVTNNSPLHF	TGTGCCAGCAGTTTCCCAACCCGCGATGTAACTAATAATTCACCCCTCCACTTT
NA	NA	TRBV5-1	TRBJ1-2	CASSLGSFSGGYTF	TGCGCCAGCAGCTTGGGTTCTTTCAGTGGTGGCTACACCTTC
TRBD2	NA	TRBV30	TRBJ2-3	CAWSPRGGADTQYF	TGTGCCTGGAGTCCACGGGGGGGCGCAGATACGCAGTATTTT
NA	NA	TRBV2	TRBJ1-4	CASSERGIPNEKLFF	TGTGCCAGCAGTGAAAGGGGGATTCCTAATGAAAAACTGTTTTTT
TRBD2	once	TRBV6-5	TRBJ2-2	CASSYSGTRGTGELFF	TGTGCCAGCAGTTACTCCGGGACTAGGGGCACCGGGGAGCTGTTTTTT
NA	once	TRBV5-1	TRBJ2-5	CASSSPSALETQYF	TGCGCCAGCAGCTCCCCGAGCGCCCTGGAGACCCAGTACTTC
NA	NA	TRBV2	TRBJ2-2	CASSPGTNTGELFF	TGTGCCAGCAGTCCCGGGACTAACACCGGGGAGCTGTTTTTT
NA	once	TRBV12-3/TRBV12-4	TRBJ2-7	CASSEGLSEQYF	TGTGCCAGCAGCGAGGGACTTTCCGAGCAGTACTTC
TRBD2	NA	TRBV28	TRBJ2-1	CASSRLAVGLHEQFF	TGTGCCAGCAGCAGACTAGCGGTCGGACTACATGAGCAGTTCTTC
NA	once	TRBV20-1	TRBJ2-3	CSARYGDTQYF	TGCAGTGCTAGATACGGAGATACGCAGTATTTT
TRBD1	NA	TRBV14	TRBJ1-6	CASSRNRGSSSSYNSPLHF	TGTGCCAGCAGCCGCAACAGGGGGAGTTCGAGCTCCTATAATTCACCCCTCCACTTT
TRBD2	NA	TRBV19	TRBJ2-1	CASSISGRARYNEQFF	TGTGCCAGTAGTATAAGCGGGAGGGCCCGGTACAATGAGCAGTTCTTC
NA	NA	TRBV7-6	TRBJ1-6	CASSLEGKSSYNSPLHF	TGTGCCAGCAGCTTAGAGGGGAAGAGCTCCTATAATTCACCCCTCCACTTT
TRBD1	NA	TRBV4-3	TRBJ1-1	CASSQGDRAGGAFF	TGCGCCAGCAGCCAGGGTGACAGGGCTGGAGGGGCTTTCTTT
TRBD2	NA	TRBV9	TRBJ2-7	CASSGRSTVSGETYEQYF	TGTGCCAGCAGCGGGCGTTCAACGGTTAGCGGGGAGACCTACGAGCAGTACTTC
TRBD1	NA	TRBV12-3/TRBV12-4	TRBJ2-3	CASNTGGKDTQYF	TGTGCCAGCAATACAGGGGGCAAGGATACGCAGTATTTT
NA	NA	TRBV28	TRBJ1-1	CASSPVRVTEAFF	TGTGCCAGCAGCCCCGTGCGGGTTACTGAAGCTTTCTTT
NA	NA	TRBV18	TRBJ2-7	CASSPQDTSYEQYF	TGTGCCAGCTCACCACAGGACACCTCCTACGAGCAGTACTTC
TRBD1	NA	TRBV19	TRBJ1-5	CASSIGTGFSNNQPQHF	TGTGCCAGTAGTATTGGGACAGGGTTTTCTAACAATCAGCCCCAGCATTTT
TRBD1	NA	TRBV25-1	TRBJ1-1	CASSEPGQGKDTEAFF	TGTGCCAGCAGTGAACCGGGACAGGGAAAGGACACTGAAGCTTTCTTT
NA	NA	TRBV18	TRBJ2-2	CASSPGLLNTGELFF	TGTGCCAGCTCACCAGGACTGCTGAACACCGGGGAGCTGTTTTTT
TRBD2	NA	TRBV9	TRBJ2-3	CASSADRTSGRIRTDTQYF	TGTGCCAGCAGCGCCGATCGGACTAGCGGGAGGATTCGCACAGATACGCAGTATTTT
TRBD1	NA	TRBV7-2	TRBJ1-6	CASSPPRQGSSYNSPLHF	TGTGCCAGCAGCCCACCTAGACAGGGTAGCTCCTATAATTCACCCCTCCACTTT
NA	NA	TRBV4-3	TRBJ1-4	CASSQDSTGPSWEKLFF	TGCGCCAGCAGCCAAGATTCGACAGGACCCAGTTGGGAAAAACTGTTTTTT
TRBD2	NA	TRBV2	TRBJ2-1	CASSELAGGYEQFF	TGTGCCAGCAGTGAACTAGCGGGAGGCTATGAGCAGTTCTTC
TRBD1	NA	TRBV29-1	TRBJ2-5	CSVDRPDQETQYF	TGCAGCGTGGACAGGCCCGACCAAGAGACCCAGTACTTC
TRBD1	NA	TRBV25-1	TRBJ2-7	CASSEHRGTYEQYF	TGTGCCAGCAGTGAACACAGGGGTACCTACGAGCAGTACTTC
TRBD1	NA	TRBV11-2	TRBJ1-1	CASSLDRGPEAFF	TGTGCCAGCAGCCTAGACAGGGGCCCTGAAGCTTTCTTT
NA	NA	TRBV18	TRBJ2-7	CASSPTGLEGNEQYF	TGTGCCAGCTCACCAACGGGACTCGAAGGTAACGAGCAGTACTTC
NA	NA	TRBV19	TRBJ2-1	CASSTGNYNEQFF	TGTGCCAGTAGTACCGGGAACTACAATGAGCAGTTCTTC
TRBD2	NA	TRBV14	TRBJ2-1	CASSQGSGRIYNEQFF	TGTGCCAGCAGCCAAGGCAGCGGGAGAATTTACAATGAGCAGTTCTTC
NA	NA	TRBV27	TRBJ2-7	CASTSGIEQYF	TGTGCCAGCACCTCAGGGATCGAGCAGTACTTC
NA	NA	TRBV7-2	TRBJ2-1	CASSLVASFSYNEQFF	TGTGCCAGCAGCTTAGTCGCGTCCTTCTCCTACAATGAGCAGTTCTTC
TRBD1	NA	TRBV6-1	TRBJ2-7	CASSEAGDRGYEQYF	TGTGCCAGCAGTGAAGCGGGGGACAGGGGGTACGAGCAGTACTTC